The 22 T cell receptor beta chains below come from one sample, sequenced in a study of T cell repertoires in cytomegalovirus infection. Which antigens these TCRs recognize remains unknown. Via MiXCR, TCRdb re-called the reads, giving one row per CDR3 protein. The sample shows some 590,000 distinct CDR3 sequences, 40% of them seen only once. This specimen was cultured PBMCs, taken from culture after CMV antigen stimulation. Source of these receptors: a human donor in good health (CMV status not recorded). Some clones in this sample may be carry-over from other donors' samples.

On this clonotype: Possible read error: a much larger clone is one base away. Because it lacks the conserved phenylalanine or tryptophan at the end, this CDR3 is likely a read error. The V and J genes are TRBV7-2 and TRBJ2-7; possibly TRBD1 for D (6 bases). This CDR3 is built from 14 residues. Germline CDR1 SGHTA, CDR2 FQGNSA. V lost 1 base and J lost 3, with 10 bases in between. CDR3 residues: CASSLGWTDYEQYC. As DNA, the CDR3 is TGTGCCAGCAGCTTAGGCTGGACAGACTACGAGCAGTACTGC.

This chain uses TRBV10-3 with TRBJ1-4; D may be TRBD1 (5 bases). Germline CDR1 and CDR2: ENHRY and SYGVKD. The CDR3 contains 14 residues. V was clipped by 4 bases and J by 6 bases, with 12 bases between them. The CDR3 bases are TGTGCCATCAGTGGGGGGGACGCGGATGAAAAACTGTTTTTT. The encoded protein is CAISGGDADEKLFF.

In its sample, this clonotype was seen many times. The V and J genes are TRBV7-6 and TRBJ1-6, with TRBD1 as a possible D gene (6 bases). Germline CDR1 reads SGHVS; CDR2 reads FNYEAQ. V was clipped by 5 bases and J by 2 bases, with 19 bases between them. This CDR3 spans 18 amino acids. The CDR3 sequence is CASSLNSGDGPYNSPLHF. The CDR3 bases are TGTGCCAGCAGCCTTAATTCAGGGGACGGACCCTATAATTCACCCCTCCACTTT. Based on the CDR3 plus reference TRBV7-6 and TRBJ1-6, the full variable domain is GAGVSQSPRYKVTKRGQDVALRCDPISGHVSLYWYRQALGQGPEFLTYFNYEAQQDKSGLPNDRFSAERPEGSISTLTIQRTEQRDSAMYRCASSLNSGDGPYNSPLHFGNGTRLTVT.

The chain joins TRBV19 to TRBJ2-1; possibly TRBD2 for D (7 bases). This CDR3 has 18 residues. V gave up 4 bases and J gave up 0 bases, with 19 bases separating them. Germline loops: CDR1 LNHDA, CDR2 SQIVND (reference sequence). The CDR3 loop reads CASSNLPGAGDSYNEQFF. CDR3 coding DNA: TGTGCCAGTAGTAATCTCCCGGGGGCGGGGGACTCCTACAATGAGCAGTTCTTC.

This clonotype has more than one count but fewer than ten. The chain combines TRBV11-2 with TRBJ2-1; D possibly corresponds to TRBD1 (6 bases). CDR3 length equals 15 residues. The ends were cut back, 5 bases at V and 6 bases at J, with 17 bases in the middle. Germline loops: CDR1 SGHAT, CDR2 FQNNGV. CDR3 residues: CASSLGRPGVNEQFF. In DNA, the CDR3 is TGTGCCAGCAGCCTAGGCCGGCCAGGGGTCAATGAGCAGTTCTTC. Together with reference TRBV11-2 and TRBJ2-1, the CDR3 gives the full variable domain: EAGVAQSPRYKIIEKRQSVAFWCNPISGHATLYWYQQILGQGPKLLIQFQNNGVVDDSQLPKDRFSAERLKGVDSTLKIQPAKLEDSAVYLCASSLGRPGVNEQFFGPGTRLTVL.

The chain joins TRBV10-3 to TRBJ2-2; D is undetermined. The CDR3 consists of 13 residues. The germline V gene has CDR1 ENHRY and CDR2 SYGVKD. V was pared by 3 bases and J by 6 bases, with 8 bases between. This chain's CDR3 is CAISDLNSGELFF. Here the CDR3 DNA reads TGTGCCATCAGTGATCTCAATTCCGGGGAGCTGTTTTTT.

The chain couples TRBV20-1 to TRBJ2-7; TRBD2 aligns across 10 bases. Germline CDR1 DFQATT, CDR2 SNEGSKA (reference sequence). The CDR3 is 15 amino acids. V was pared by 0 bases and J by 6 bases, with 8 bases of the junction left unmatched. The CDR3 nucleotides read TGCAGTGCTAGAGACACACTAGCGGGATCCCGCGAGCAGTACTTC. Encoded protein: CSARDTLAGSREQYF.

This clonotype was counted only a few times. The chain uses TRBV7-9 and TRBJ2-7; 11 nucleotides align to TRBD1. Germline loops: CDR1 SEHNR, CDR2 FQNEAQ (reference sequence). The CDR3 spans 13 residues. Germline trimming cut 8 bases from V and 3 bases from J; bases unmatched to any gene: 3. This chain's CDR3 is CASEGTGGYEQYF. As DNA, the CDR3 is TGTGCCAGCGAGGGGACAGGGGGCTACGAGCAGTACTTC.

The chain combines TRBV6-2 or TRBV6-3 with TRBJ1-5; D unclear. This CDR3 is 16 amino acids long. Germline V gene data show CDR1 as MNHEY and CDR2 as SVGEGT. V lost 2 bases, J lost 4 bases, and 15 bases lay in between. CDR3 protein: CASSYRSIQSNQPQHF. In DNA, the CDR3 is TGTGCCAGCAGTTACCGGTCGATTCAGAGTAATCAGCCCCAGCATTTT.

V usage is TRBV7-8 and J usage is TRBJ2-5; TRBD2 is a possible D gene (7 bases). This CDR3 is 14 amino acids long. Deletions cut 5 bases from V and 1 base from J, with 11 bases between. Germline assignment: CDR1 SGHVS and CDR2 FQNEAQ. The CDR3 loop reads CASSPRGRQETQYF. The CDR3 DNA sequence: TGTGCCAGCAGCCCGCGGGGGCGCCAAGAGACCCAGTACTTC. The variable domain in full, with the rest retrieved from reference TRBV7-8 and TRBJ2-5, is GAGVSQSPRYKVAKRGQDVALRCDPISGHVSLFWYQQALGQGPEFLTYFQNEAQLDKSGLPSDRFFAERPEGSVSTLKIQRTQQEDSAVYLCASSPRGRQETQYFGPGTRLLVL.

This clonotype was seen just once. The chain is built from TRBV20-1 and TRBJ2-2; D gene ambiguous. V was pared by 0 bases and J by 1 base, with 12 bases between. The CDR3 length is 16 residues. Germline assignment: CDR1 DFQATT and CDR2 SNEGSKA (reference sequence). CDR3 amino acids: CSARDRKAENTGELFF. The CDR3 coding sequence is TGCAGTGCTAGAGATCGGAAGGCGGAGAACACCGGGGAGCTGTTTTTT.

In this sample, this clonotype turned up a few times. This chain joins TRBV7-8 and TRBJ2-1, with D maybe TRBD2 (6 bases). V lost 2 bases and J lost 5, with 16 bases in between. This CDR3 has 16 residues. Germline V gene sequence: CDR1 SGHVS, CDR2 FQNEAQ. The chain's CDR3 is CASSLTWGESHNEQFF. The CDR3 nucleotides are TGTGCCAGCAGCTTAACTTGGGGGGAGTCCCACAATGAGCAGTTCTTC.

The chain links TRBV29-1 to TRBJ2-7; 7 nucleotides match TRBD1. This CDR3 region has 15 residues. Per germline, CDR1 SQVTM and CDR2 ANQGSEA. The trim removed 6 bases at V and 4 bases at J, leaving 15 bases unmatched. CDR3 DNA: TGCAGCGTCCTCAGCGGAAAGGACAGGAGTTACGAGCAGTACTTC. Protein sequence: CSVLSGKDRSYEQYF.

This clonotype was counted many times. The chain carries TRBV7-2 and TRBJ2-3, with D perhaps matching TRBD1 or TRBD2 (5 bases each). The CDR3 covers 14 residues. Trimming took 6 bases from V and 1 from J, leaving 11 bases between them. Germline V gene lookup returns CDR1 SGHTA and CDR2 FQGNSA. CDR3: CASRTGTGTDTQYF. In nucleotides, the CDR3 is TGTGCCAGCAGGACCGGGACGGGCACAGATACGCAGTATTTT.

CDR3 amino acids: CASSPVGTEDQPQHF. The DNA of the CDR3 is TGTGCCAGCAGCCCGGTGGGTACAGAGGATCAGCCCCAGCATTTT. The chain is built from TRBV7-8 and TRBJ1-5; no definite D call. In germline, CDR1 is SGHVS, CDR2 FQNEAQ. The CDR3 sequence is 15 residues long. The germline V and J ends were trimmed by 5 bases and 5 bases, with 16 bases remaining between them.

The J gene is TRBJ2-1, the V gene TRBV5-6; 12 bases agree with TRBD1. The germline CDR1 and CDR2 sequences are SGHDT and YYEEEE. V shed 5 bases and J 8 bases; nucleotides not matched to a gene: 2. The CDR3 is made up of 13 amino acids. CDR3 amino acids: CASRRDRGHEQFF. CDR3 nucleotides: TGTGCCAGCAGGAGGGACAGGGGGCATGAGCAGTTCTTC.

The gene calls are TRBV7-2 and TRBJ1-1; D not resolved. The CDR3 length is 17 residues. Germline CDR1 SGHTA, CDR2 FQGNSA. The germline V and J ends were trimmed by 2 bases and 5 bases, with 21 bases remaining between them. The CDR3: CASSLLPIGGSYTEAFF. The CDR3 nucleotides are TGTGCCAGCAGCTTATTACCCATAGGAGGTTCGTATACTGAAGCTTTCTTT.

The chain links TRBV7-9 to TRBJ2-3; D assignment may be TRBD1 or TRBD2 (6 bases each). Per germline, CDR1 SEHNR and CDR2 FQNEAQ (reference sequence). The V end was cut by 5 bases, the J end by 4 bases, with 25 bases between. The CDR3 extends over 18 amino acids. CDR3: CASSPPRRGAENADTQYF. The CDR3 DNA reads TGTGCCAGCAGCCCCCCTAGGAGGGGGGCCGAAAACGCAGATACGCAGTATTTT.

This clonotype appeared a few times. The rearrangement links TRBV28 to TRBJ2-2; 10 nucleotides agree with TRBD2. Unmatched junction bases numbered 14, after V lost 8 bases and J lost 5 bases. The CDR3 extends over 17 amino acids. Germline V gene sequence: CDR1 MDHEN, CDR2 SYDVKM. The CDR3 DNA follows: TGTGCCAGCCTGCCCTCGGTAGTACTAGCGGGGACCGGGGAGCTGTTTTTT. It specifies CASLPSVVLAGTGELFF.

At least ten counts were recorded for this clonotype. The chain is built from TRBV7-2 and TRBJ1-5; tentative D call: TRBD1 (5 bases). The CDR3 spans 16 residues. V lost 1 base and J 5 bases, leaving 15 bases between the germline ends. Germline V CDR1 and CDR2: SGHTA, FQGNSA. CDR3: CASSLDQAGNHQPQHF. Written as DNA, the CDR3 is TGTGCCAGCAGCTTAGATCAGGCAGGGAACCATCAGCCCCAGCATTTT.

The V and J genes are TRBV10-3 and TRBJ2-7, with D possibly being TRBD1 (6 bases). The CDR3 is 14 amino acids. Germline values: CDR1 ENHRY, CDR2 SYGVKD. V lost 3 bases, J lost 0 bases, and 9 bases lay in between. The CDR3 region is CAISDDRNSYEQYF. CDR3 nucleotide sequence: TGTGCCATCAGTGATGACAGGAACTCCTACGAGCAGTACTTC.

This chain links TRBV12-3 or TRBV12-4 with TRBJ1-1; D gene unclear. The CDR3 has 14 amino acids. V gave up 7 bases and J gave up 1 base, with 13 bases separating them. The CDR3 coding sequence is TGTGCCAGCACATCGCGGACGGAGAACACTGAAGCTTTCTTT. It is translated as CASTSRTENTEAFF.